This entry concerns a single T cell receptor beta chain. Its antigen is unknown. CD45RA+ naive and CD45RA-negative memory subsets were separated from CD4+ cells. The sample originates from a study of shared clonotypes between healthy human individuals. On the study more broadly: CD8 memory received one plate per donor, CD8 naive two, CD4 memory three and CD4 naive three.

Broader study findings: The diversity represented, both genetic and in exposure history, was limited by few donors.

Germline values: CDR1 LNHDA, CDR2 SQIVND (reference sequence). Trimming at V came to 5 bases and at J to 3 bases, leaving 10 bases not matched to a gene. The CDR3 consists of 16 residues. Data came from immunoSEQ multiplex PCR; TCRdb stores just in-frame clones and leaves some out. The sample shows 2 million to 3 million clones, over 85% of them seen only once. The sequenced material came from naive CD4+ T cells from PBMCs. Documented subset: CD45RA+ positively selected. This TCR was sampled from a man aged 18 to 29 in good health. Some clones in this sample may be carry-over from other donors' samples. The chain is built from TRBV19 and TRBJ2-7; 10 bases match TRBD1. The CDR3 spells CASSSPGTGAYYEQYF. The CDR3, as DNA: TGTGCCAGTAGTTCTCCCGGGACAGGGGCCTACTACGAGCAGTACTTC. Full variable domain (remainder filled in from reference TRBV19 and TRBJ2-7): DGGITQSPKYLFRKEGQNVTLSCEQNLNHDAMYWYRQDPGQGLRLIYYSQIVNDFQKGDIAEGYSVSREKKESFPLTVTSAQKNPTAFYLCASSSPGTGAYYEQYFGPGTRLTVT.